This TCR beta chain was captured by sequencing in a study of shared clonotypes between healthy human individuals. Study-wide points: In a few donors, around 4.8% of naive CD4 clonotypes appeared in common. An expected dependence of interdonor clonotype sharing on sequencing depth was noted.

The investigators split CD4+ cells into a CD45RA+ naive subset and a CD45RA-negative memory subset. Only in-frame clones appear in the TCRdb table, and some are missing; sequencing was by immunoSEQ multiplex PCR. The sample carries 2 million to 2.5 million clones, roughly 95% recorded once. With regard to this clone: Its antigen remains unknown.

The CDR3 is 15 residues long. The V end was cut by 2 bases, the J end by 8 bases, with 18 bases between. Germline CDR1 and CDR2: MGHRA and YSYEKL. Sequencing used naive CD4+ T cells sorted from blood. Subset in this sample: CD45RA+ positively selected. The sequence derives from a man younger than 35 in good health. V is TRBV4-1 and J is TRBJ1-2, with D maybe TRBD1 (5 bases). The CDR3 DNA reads TGCGCCAGCAGCCAAAGCGGTTTGAGCGGGACCGGCTACACCTTC. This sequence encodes CASSQSGLSGTGYTF.